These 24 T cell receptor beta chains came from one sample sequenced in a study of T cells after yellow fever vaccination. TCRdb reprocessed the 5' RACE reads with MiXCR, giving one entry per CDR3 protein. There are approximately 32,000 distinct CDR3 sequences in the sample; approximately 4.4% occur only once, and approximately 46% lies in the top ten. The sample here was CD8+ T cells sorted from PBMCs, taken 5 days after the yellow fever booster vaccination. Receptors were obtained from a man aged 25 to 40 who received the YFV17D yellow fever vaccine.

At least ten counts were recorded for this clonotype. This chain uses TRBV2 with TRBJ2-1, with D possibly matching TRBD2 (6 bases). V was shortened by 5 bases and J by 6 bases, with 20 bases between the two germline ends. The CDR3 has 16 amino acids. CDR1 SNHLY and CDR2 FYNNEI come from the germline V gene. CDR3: CASSLFLASLGNEQFF. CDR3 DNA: TGTGCCAGCAGTCTCTTCCTAGCGTCTTTGGGCAATGAGCAGTTCTTC.

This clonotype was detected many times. The CDR3 is CASSVLPTGFGASYEQYF. The CDR3 coding sequence is TGCGCCAGCAGTGTCCTCCCGACAGGTTTCGGGGCCTCCTACGAGCAGTACTTC. The chain recombines TRBV5-1 with TRBJ2-7; tentatively, D is TRBD1 (6 bases). This CDR3 spans 18 amino acids. V was cut by 5 bases and J by 0 bases, with 24 bases left in between. Germline V gives CDR1 SGHRS, CDR2 YFSETQ.

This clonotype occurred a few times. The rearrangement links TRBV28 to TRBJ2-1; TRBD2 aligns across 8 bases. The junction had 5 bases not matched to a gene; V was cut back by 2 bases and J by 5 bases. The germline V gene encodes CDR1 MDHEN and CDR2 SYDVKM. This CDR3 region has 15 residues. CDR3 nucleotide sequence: TGTGCCAGCAGTTTAGGCGCGGGAGGACACAATGAGCAGTTCTTC. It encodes CASSLGAGGHNEQFF.

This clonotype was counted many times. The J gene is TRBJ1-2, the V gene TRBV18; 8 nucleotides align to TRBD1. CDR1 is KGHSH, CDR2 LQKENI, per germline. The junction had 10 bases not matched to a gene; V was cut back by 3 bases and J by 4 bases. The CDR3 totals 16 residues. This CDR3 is CASSPGPGQESYGYTF. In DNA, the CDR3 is TGTGCCAGCTCACCGGGGCCGGGACAGGAGTCCTATGGCTACACCTTC.

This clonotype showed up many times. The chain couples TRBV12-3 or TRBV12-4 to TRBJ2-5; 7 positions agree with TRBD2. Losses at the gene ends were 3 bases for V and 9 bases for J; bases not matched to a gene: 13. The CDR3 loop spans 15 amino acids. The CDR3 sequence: CASSLGGTPWGAQYF. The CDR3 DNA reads TGTGCCAGCAGTTTGGGGGGGACTCCTTGGGGTGCCCAGTACTTC.

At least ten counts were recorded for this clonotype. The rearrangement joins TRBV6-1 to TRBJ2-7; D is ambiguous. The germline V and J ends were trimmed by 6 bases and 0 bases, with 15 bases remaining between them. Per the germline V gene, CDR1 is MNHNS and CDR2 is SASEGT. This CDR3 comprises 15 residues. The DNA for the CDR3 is TGTGCCAGCAGCTTCGACTTGGCATCCTCCTACGAGCAGTACTTC. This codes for CASSFDLASSYEQYF.

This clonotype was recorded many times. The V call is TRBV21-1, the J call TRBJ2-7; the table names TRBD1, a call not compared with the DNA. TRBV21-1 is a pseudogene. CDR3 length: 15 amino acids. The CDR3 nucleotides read TGTGCCAGCAGCCCCCTCGGGGGAGTGGGCTACGAGCAGTACTTC. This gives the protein CASSPLGGVGYEQYF.

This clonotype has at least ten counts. DNA for the CDR3: TGCAGCGCACTGCCCGGGGCTAACTATGGCTACACCTTC. Its protein is CSALPGANYGYTF. The chain recombines TRBV29-1 with TRBJ1-2, with unresolved D. Trimming shortened V by 7 bases and J by 0 bases, and 12 bases separated the two germline ends. Germline CDR1 reads SQVTM; CDR2 reads ANQGSEA. CDR3 length: 13 residues.

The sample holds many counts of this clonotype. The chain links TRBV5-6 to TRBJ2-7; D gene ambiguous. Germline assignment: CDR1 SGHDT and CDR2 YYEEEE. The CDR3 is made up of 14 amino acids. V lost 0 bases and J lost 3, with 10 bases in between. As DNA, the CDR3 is TGTGCCAGCAGCTTGGGAGAGATATTCTACGAGCAGTACTTC. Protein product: CASSLGEIFYEQYF.

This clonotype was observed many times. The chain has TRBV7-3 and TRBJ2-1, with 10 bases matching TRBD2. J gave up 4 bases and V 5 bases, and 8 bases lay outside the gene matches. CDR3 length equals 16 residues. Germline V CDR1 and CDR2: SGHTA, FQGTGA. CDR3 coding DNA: TGTGCCAGCAGCCCTAGCGGGAGAGTTTCATACAATGAGCAGTTCTTC. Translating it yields CASSPSGRVSYNEQFF. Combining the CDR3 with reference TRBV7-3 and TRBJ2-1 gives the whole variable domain GAGVSQTPSNKVTEKGKYVELRCDPISGHTALYWYRQSLGQGPEFLIYFQGTGAADDSGLPNDRFFAVRPEGSVSTLKIQRTERGDSAVYLCASSPSGRVSYNEQFFGPGTRLTVL.

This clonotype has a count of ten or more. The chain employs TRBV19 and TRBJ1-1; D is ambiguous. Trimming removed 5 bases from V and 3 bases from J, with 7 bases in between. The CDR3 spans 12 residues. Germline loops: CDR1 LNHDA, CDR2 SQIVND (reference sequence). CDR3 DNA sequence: TGTGCCAGTAGTGATGTCCACACTGAAGCTTTCTTT. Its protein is CASSDVHTEAFF.

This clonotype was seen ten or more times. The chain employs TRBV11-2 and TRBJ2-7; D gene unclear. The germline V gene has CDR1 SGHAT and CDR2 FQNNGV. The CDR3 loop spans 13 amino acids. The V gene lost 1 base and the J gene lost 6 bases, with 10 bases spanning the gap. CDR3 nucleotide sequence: TGTGCCAGCAGCTTAGGGCTGGGTGGCGAGCAGTACTTC. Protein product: CASSLGLGGEQYF.

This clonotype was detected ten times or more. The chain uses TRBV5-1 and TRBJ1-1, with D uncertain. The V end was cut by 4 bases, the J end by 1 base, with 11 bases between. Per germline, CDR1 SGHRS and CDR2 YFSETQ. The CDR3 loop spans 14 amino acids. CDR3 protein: CASSPTAANTEAFF. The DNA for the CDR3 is TGCGCCAGCAGCCCTACTGCCGCGAACACTGAAGCTTTCTTT.

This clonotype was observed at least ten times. The CDR3 region has the DNA TGTGCCAGCAGCGTAGGGGGGTGGAACACCGGGGAGCTGTTTTTT. This encodes CASSVGGWNTGELFF. The rearrangement uses TRBV9 and TRBJ2-2, with D perhaps being TRBD1 or TRBD2 (5 bases each). V was cut by 0 bases and J by 1 base, with 7 bases left in between. Germline-derived CDR1 and CDR2 are SGDLS and YYNGEE. The CDR3 consists of 15 residues.

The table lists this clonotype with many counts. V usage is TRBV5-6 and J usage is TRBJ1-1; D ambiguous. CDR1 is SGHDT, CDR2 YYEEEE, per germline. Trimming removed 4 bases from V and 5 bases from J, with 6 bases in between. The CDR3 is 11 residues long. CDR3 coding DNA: TGTGCCAGCAGCCTCGGGACTGAAGCTTTCTTT. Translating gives CASSLGTEAFF.

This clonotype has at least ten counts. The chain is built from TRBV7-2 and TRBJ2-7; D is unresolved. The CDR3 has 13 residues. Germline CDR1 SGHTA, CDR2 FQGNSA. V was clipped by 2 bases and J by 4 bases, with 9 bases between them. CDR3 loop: CASSLNPQYEQYF. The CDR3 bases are TGTGCCAGCAGCTTAAACCCCCAGTACGAGCAGTACTTC. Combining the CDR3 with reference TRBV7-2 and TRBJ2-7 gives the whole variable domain GAGVSQSPSNKVTEKGKDVELRCDPISGHTALYWYRQSLGQGLEFLIYFQGNSAPDKSGLPSDRFSAERTGGSVSTLTIQRTQQEDSAVYLCASSLNPQYEQYFGPGTRLTVT.

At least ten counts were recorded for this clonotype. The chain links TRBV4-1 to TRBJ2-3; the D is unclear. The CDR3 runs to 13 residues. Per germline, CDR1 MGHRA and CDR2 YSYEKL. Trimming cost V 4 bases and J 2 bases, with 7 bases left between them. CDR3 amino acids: CASSLVNTDTQYF. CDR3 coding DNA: TGCGCCAGCAGCCTGGTCAACACAGATACGCAGTATTTT.

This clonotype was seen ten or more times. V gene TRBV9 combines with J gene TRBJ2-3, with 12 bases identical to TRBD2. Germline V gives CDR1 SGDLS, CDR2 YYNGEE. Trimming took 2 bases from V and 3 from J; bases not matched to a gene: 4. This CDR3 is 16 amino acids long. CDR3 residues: CASSVRLAGETDTQYF. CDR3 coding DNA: TGTGCCAGCAGCGTTAGACTAGCGGGAGAAACAGATACGCAGTATTTT.

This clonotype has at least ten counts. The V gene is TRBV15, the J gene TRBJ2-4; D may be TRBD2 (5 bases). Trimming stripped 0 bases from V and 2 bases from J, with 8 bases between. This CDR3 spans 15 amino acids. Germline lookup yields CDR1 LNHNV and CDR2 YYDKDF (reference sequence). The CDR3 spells CATSRDGVTKNIQYF. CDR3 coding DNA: TGTGCCACCAGCAGAGACGGGGTAACCAAAAACATTCAGTACTTC.

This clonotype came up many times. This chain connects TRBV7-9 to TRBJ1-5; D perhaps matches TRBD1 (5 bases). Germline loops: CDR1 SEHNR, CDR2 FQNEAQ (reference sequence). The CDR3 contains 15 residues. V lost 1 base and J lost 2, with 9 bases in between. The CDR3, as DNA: TGTGCCAGCAGCTTAGGCAGGGATGGCAATCAGCCCCAGCATTTT. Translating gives CASSLGRDGNQPQHF.

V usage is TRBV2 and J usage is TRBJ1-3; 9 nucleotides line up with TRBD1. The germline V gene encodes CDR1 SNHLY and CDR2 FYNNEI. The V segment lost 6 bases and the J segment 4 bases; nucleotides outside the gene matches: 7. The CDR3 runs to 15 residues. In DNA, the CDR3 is TGTGCCAGCAGATCAGGACAGGGGCCGGGAAACACCATATATTTT. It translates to CASRSGQGPGNTIYF.

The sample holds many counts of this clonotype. CDR3 DNA sequence: TGTGCCAGCAGTCCGGGTGTAATTTACGAGCAGTACTTC. This gives the protein CASSPGVIYEQYF. This chain uses TRBV2 with TRBJ2-7; no definite D call. The V end was cut by 5 bases, the J end by 4 bases, with 12 bases between. This CDR3 has 13 amino acids. Per the germline V gene, CDR1 is SNHLY and CDR2 is FYNNEI.

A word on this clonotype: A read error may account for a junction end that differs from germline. The CDR3 DNA sequence: TGCAGTGCTAGTCTAGCGGGAGGGGAGAATGAGCACTTC. Amino acids: CSASLAGGENEHF. V usage is TRBV20-1 and J usage is TRBJ2-1, with 12 bases matching TRBD2. The CDR3 spans 13 residues. CDR1 and CDR2 (germline): DFQATT, SNEGSKA (reference sequence).

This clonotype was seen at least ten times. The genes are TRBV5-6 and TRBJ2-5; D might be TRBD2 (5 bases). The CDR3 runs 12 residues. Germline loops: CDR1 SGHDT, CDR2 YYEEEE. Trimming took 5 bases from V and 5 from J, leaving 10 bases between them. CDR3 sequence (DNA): TGTGCCAGCAGTTTCGGCGGGGAGACCCAGTACTTC. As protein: CASSFGGETQYF. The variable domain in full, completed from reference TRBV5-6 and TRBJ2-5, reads DAGVTQSPTHLIKTRGQQVTLRCSPKSGHDTVSWYQQALGQGPQFIFQYYEEEERQRGNFPDRFSGHQFPNYSSELNVNALLLGDSALYLCASSFGGETQYFGPGTRLLVL.